This T cell receptor (beta chain) was captured by sequencing in a study of T cell responses to AZD1222 COVID-19 vaccine (dated by TCRdb to about 2021). With regard to the full study: AZD1222 recipients whose second dose came at about 4 weeks and those whose second dose came at about 12 weeks were combined into one group, since spike-specific TCR depth and breadth did not differ between the two schedules. TCR sequencing was performed for about 240 trial participants, of whom around 200 were given two doses of AZD1222 and some 26 were given two doses of MenACWY control vaccine. Trial participants were enrolled by age into subgroups of 18-55, 56-69 and 70-plus years, and around 150, 28 and 57 TCR-sequenced participants, respectively, were included in these subgroups.

The CDR3 regions of human TCRbeta chains were analyzed by immunosequencing. For the original study's pipeline: TCRs in the repertoires were compared against a reference library of SARS-CoV-2-specific TCRs that had been generated with the MIRA antigen-specificity platform. Breadth was defined as the fraction of unique TCRs that were SARS-CoV-2-associated, and depth was defined as the fraction of total T cells that were SARS-CoV-2-associated. Using the MIRA data, each spike-specific TCR was mapped to the spike region that the TCR reacts to and placed in a CD4 or CD8 class. Log10-transformed breadth and depth values were compared by one-way ANOVA with Sidak's multiple comparisons tests. The source is immuneACCESS, and TCRdb retained only in-frame sequences with V and J called. Part of the clones is not carried over; for the studies checked, unresolved V genes explain less than half of this, and the remainder is unexplained. V and J calls and clone size are given by that table; D and trimming were obtained from the DNA. The sample records about 84,000 clones, around 87% of which are singletons. 30% to 35% of the sample goes to the ten largest clones.

In the paper's terms, the time point label means: baseline before first vaccination. Samples from vaccinated people were obtained from the UK trials COV001 and COV002, which included a single-blind randomized controlled phase 2/3 trial of AZD1222 (ChAdOx1 nCoV-19) in healthy adults. For TCRbeta chain sequencing, PBMC samples from trial participants were taken at day 0 and at day 28 after the second dose. Trimming removed 1 base from V and 7 bases from J, leaving 15 bases between the germline ends. The CDR3 has 15 amino acids, counting the end cysteine and phenylalanine. Solely the CDR3 DNA is kept, with 45 bases framed from the first base. CDR1 SGDLS and CDR2 YYNGEE were looked up in the germline V gene. As to this clone: Its specific antigen is unknown. No base quality values were provided; no much bigger clone lies one nucleotide off.

Points the paper makes about the study in general: Conclusions about previously exposed vaccinees were limited because only a handful of AZD1222 recipients were SARS-CoV-2 seropositive at baseline. After two AZD1222 doses, spike-specific TCR breadth and depth were significantly higher than at day 0 and than in MenACWY recipients. The 56-69-year group was small, and its depth increase did not reach significance, likely because of low power. Because no day 14 peak-response samples were available, repertoires were characterized only after the peak T cell response. Reportedly, almost half of the unique spike-specific TCRs recognized epitopes lying outside the regions that are mutated in the B.1.351 and B.1.1.7 variants. Participants were mostly white British and included more females than males, and it was suggested by the authors that clonal diversity may have been underestimated. The vaccine-associated CD4 TCRs covered the entire spike protein, and the dominant responses fell in regions 160-218 and 743-854.

Specimen: peripheral blood, collected on day 0 of AZD1222 vaccination. The chain was built from TRBV9 and TRBJ2-1; the D region may be TRBD1 or TRBD2, each matching 6 bases equally. The sequence was collected from an adult in good health. The CDR3 protein sequence reads: CASSVPGGVKNEQFF. The sequenced DNA is TGTGCCAGCAGCGTACCCGGGGGCGTCAAGAATGAGCAGTTCTTC.